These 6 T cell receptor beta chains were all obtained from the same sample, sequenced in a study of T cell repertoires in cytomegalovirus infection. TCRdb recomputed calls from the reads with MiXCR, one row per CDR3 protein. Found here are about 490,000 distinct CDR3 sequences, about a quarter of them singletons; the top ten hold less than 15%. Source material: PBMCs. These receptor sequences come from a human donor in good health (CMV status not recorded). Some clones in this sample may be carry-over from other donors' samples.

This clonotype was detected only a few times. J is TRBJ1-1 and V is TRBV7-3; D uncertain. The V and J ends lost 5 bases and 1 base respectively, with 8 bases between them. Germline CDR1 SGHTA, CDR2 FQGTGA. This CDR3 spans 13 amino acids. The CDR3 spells CASSTDQNTEAFF. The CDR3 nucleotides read TGTGCCAGCAGCACAGACCAGAACACTGAAGCTTTCTTT.

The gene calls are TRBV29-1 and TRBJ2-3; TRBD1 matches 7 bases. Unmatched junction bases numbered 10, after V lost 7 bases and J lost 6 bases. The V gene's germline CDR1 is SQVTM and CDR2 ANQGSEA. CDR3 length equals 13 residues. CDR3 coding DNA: TGCAGCGGAGCCGGGACAGTGGGGGATACGCAGTATTTT. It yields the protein CSGAGTVGDTQYF.

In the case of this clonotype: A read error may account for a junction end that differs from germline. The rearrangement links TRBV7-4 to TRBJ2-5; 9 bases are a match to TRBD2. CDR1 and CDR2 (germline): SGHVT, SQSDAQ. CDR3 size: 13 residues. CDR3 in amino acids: CVSNIAGEETQYF. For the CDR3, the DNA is TGTGTCAGCAACATAGCGGGAGAAGAGACCCAGTACTTC.

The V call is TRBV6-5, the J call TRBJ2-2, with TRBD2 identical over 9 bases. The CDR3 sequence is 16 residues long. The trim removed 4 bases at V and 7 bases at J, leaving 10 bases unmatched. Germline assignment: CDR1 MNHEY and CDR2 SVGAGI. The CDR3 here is CASSSRGGRVDGELFF. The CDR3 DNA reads TGTGCCAGCAGTTCGCGTGGCGGGAGGGTTGACGGGGAGCTGTTTTTT.

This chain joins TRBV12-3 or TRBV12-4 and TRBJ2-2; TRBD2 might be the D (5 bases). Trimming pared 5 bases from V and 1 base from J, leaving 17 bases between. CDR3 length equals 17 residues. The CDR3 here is CASSLEGIGKNTGELFF. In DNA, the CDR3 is TGTGCCAGCAGTCTCGAGGGAATAGGGAAGAACACCGGGGAGCTGTTTTTT.

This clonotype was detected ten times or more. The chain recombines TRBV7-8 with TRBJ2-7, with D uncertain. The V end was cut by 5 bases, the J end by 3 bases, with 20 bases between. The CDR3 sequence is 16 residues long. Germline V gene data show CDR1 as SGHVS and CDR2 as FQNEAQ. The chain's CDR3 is CASSTLAFFAHYEQYF. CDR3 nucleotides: TGTGCCAGCAGCACCTTGGCCTTCTTTGCCCACTACGAGCAGTACTTC.